The rows below give T cell receptor beta chains drawn from one sample of a study of T-cell memory formation after mild COVID-19. MiXCR was run by TCRdb on the 5' RACE reads, yielding one entry per CDR3 protein. The sample lists 150,000 to 200,000 distinct CDR3 sequences; more than 14% were seen once. Sequencing input: PBMCs or a T cell subset sorted from them (not recorded which). The receptors derive from an adult woman who had mild COVID-19 (a few samples of this study predate the infection). Cell type and time point are not known. CDR3s leave out the opening cysteine and the closing phenylalanine or tryptophan.

j_call v_call cdr3_aa
TRBJ1-6 TRBV15 ATSRDEGNSPLH
TRBJ2-2 TRBV6-1 ASSLTGDPPGELF
TRBJ1-2 TRBV20-1 SASVQGGQIYYGYT
TRBJ1-5 TRBV4-1 ASSPRDRGWDQPQH
TRBJ2-4 TRBV19 ASSKGQGGNIQY
TRBJ1-1 TRBV10-3 ATAGTENTEAF
TRBJ2-7 TRBV5-6 ASSSSRTGWNEQY
TRBJ1-2 TRBV5-1 ASSLEWGGYGYT
TRBJ2-3 TRBV5-1 ASSPALSSGGMDTQY
TRBJ1-1 TRBV4-2 ASSQDLYQNTEAF
TRBJ1-1 TRBV19 ASRPPWRGVNTEAF
TRBJ2-3 TRBV11-3 ASSSGLDTQY
TRBJ2-7 TRBV19 ASSIAGGVPYEQY
TRBJ1-1 TRBV20-1 SAKTPPTEAF
TRBJ1-5 TRBV11-2 ASSLTGEVSNQPQH
TRBJ1-1 TRBV12-3/TRBV12-4 ASRLTGEAF
TRBJ1-1 TRBV7-9 ASSSLGGGTEAF
TRBJ2-3 TRBV6-5 ASSWRTSGRAEGDTQY
TRBJ2-3 TRBV5-1 ASSFRVAGTDTQY
TRBJ2-7 TRBV7-9 ASSATGTSGFRVYEQY
TRBJ2-3 TRBV2 ASRVQGWADTQY
TRBJ2-7 TRBV5-6 ASSHGSEHHEQY
TRBJ2-7 TRBV5-6 ASSSGAYEQY
TRBJ1-4 TRBV12-3/TRBV12-4 ASSLGEKLF
TRBJ2-1 TRBV7-9 ASSVSPGLRPDNEQF
TRBJ1-2 TRBV5-1 ASSLAEMGYGYT
TRBJ2-7 TRBV4-3 ASSQDRFYEQY
TRBJ2-5 TRBV12-3/TRBV12-4 ASRNRGQETQY
TRBJ1-1 TRBV6-6 ASIPRGGTEAF
TRBJ2-7 TRBV7-2 ASSLDLRGYGGQY
TRBJ2-7 TRBV6-2/TRBV6-3 ASSYSGLADYEQY
TRBJ1-1 TRBV18 ASSPRQENTEAF
TRBJ2-3 TRBV24-1 ATADRAGTDTQY
TRBJ2-1 TRBV6-4 ASSDSGRGNEQF
TRBJ2-5 TRBV5-1 ASSTSSGVDETQY
TRBJ1-1 TRBV25-1 ASSDSRPGQGYRNTEAF
TRBJ2-7 TRBV15 ATSRDRVSYEQY
TRBJ2-5 TRBV5-1 ASSLAGQGWETQY
TRBJ2-3 TRBV11-2 ASSLRTGIVDTQY
TRBJ2-5 TRBV24-1 ATSGQGAVEETQY
TRBJ1-1 TRBV6-2/TRBV6-3 ASSYGRLWNTEAF
TRBJ1-1 TRBV4-1 ASSQDEKGGDNTEVF
TRBJ2-1 TRBV11-2 ASSLGLASEQF
TRBJ2-5 TRBV7-7 ASSLTPGMEETQY
TRBJ2-1 TRBV6-1 ASMSTGGTYNEQF
TRBJ2-1 TRBV7-2 ASSSQGYEQF
TRBJ2-1 TRBV27 ASKGGTWRSNEQF